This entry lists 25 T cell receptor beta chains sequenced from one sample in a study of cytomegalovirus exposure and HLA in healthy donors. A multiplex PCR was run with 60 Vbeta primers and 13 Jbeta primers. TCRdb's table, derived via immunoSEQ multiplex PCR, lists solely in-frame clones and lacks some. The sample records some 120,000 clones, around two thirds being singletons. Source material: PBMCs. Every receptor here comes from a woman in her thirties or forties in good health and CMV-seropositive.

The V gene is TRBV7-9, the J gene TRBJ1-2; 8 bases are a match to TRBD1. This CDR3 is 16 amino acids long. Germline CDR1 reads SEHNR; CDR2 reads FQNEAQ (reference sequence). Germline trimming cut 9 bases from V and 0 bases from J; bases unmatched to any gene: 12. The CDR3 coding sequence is TGTGCCAGTCACGGACAGGGTGGAGAAGCTAACTATGGCTACACCTTC. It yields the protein CASHGQGGEANYGYTF.

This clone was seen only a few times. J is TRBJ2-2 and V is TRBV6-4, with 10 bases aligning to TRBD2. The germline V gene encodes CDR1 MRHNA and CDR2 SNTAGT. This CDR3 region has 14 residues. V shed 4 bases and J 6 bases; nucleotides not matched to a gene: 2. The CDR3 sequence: CASSGLAGAGELFF. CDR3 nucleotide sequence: TGTGCCAGCAGTGGTCTAGCGGGAGCCGGGGAGCTGTTTTTT.

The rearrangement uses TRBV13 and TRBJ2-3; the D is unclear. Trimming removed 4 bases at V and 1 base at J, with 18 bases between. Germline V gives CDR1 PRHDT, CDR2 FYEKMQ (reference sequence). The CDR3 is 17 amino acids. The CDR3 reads CASSSGKTSTGTDTQYF. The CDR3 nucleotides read TGTGCCAGCAGCTCAGGCAAGACGTCAACAGGCACAGATACGCAGTATTTT.

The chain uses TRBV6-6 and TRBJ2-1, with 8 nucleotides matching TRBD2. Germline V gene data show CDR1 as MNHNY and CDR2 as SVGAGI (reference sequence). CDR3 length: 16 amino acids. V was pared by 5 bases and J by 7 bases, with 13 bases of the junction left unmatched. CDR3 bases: TGTGCCAGCAGTCACGATAGCGGGATTGGGGGAAATGAGCAGTTCTTC. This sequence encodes CASSHDSGIGGNEQFF.

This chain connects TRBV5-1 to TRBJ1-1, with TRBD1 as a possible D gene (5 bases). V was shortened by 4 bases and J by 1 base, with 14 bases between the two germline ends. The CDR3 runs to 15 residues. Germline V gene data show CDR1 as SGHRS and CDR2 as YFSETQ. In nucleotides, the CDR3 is TGCGCCAGCAGCCCCACCTTAACAGGGAACACTGAAGCTTTCTTT. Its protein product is CASSPTLTGNTEAFF.

The CDR3 nucleotides read TGTGCCAGCAGTTACTCTGGACAGTTAAATGAAAAACTGTTTTTT. This encodes CASSYSGQLNEKLFF. This sequence joins TRBV6-5 and TRBJ1-4; D possibly corresponds to TRBD1 (6 bases). V gave up 0 bases and J gave up 5 bases, with 10 bases separating them. CDR1 is MNHEY, CDR2 SVGAGI, per germline. CDR3 length: 15 amino acids.

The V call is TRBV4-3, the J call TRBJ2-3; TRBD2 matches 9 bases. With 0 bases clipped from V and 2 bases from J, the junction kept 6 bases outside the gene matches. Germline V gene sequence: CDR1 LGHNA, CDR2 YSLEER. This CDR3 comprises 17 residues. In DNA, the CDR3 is TGCGCCAGCAGCCAAGAATCGCGGGAGGGACTCACAGATACGCAGTATTTT. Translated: CASSQESREGLTDTQYF.

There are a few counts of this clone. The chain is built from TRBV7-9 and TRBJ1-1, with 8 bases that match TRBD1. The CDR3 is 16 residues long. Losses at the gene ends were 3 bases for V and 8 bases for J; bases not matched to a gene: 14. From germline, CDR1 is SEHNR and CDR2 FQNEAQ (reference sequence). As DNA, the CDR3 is TGTGCCAGCAGCTTCGTTTCTGGACAGGGACAGCCAGAAGCTTTCTTT. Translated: CASSFVSGQGQPEAFF.

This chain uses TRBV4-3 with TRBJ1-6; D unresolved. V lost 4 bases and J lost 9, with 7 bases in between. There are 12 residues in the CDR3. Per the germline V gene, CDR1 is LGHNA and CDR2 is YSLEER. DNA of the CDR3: TGCGCCAGCAGCCGCCCAGGTTCACCCCTCCACTTT. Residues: CASSRPGSPLHF.

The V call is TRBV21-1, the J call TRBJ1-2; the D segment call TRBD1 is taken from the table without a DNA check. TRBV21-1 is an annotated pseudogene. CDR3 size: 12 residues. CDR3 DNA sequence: TGTGCCAGCCCCCCGCAGAAACCGGGCTACACCTTC. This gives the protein CASPPQKPGYTF.

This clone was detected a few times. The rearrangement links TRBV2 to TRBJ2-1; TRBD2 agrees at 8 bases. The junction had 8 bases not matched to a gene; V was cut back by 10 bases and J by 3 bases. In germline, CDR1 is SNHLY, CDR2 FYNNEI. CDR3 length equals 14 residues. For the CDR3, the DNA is TGTGCCACGGATACTAGCGGAGACTACAATGAGCAGTTCTTC. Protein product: CATDTSGDYNEQFF.

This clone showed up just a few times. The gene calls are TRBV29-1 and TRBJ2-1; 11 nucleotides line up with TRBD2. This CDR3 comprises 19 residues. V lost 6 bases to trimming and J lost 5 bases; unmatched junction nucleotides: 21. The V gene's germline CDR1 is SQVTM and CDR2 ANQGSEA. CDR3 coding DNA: TGCAGCGTCCCCCCTCGAAGAACTAGCGGGAGCCGAGTGGACAATGAGCAGTTCTTC. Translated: CSVPPRRTSGSRVDNEQFF.

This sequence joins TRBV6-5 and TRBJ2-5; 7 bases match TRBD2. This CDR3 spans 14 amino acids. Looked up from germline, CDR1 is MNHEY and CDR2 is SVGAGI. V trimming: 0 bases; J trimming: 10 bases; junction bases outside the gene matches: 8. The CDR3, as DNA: TGTGCCAGCAGTTACTCTGCGGGGGACGGGGGCCAGTACTTC. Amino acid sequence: CASSYSAGDGGQYF.

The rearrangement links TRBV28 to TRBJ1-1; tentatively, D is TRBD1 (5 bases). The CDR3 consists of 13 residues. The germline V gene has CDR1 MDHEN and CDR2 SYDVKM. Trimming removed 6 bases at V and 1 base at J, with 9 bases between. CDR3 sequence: CASSRGGNTEAFF. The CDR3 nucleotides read TGTGCCAGCAGCCGGGGGGGGAACACTGAAGCTTTCTTT.

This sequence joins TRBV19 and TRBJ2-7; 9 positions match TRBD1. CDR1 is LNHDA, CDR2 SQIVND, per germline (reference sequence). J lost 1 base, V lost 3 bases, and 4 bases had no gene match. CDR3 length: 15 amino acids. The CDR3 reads CASSMGQGLSYEQYF. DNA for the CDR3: TGTGCCAGTAGTATGGGACAGGGCTTGTCCTACGAGCAGTACTTC.

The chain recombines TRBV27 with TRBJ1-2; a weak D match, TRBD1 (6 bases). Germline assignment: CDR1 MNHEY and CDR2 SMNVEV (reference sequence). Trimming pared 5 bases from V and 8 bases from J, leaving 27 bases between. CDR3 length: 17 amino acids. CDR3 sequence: CASSPTPGEQGGYGYTF. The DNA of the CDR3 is TGTGCCAGCAGTCCAACCCCCGGGGAACAGGGTGGGTACGGCTACACCTTC.

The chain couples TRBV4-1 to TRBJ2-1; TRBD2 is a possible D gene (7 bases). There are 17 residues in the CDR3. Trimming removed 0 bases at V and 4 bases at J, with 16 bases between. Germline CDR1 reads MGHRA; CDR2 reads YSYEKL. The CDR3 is CASSQEPSGGGYNEQFF. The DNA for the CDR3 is TGCGCCAGCAGCCAAGAACCTAGCGGAGGGGGGTACAATGAGCAGTTCTTC.

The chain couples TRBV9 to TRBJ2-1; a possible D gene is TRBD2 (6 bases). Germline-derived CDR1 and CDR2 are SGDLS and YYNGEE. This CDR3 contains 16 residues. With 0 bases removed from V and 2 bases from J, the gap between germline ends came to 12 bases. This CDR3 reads CASSVGAGPAYNEQFF. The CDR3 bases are TGTGCCAGCAGCGTAGGGGCGGGACCCGCCTACAATGAGCAGTTCTTC.

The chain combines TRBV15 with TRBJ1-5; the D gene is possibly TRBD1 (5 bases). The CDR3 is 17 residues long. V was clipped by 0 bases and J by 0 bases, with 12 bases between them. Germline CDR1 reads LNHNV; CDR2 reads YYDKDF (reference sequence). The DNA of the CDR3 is TGTGCCACCAGCAGAGATAGGGGCCAAAATAGCAATCAGCCCCAGCATTTT. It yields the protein CATSRDRGQNSNQPQHF.

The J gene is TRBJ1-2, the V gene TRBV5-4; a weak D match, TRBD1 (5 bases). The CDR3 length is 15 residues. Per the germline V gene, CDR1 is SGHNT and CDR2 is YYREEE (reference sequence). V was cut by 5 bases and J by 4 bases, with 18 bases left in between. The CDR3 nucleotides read TGTGCCAGCAGTTTAATACAGGAACCGGGCTATGGCTACACCTTC. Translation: CASSLIQEPGYGYTF.

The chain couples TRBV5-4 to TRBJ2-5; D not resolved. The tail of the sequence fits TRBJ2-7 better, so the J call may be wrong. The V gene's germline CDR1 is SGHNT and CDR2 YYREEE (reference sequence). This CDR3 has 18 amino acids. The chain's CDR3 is CASSAGSAEMLSSYEQYF. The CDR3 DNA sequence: TGTGCCAGCAGCGCCGGGTCCGCGGAGATGCTTAGCTCCTACGAGCAGTACTTC.

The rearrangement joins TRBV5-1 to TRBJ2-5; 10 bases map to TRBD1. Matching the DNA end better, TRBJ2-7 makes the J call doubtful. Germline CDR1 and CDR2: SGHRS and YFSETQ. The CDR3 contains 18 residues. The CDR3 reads CASSLLVVRGDRGGEQYF. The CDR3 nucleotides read TGCGCCAGCAGCTTGTTGGTGGTCCGGGGGGACAGGGGTGGCGAGCAGTACTTC.

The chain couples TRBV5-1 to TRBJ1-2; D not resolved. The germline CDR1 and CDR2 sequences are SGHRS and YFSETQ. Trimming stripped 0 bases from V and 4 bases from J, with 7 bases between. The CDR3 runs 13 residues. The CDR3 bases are TGCGCCAGCAGCTTGGACAGTGGCTATGGCTACACCTTC. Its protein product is CASSLDSGYGYTF.

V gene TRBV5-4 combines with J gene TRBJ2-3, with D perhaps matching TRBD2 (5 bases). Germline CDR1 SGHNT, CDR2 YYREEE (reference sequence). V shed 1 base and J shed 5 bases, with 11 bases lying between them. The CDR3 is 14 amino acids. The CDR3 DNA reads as TGTGCCAGCAGCTTGAGCCGGGGAGTAGATACGCAGTATTTT. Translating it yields CASSLSRGVDTQYF.

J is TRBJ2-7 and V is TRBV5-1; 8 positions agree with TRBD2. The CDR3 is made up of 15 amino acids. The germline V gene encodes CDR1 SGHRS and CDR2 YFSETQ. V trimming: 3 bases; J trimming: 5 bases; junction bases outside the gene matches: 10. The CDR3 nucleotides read TGCGCCAGCAGCTCCGGCGGCGGGGGGTTTAACGAGCAGTACTTC. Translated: CASSSGGGGFNEQYF.